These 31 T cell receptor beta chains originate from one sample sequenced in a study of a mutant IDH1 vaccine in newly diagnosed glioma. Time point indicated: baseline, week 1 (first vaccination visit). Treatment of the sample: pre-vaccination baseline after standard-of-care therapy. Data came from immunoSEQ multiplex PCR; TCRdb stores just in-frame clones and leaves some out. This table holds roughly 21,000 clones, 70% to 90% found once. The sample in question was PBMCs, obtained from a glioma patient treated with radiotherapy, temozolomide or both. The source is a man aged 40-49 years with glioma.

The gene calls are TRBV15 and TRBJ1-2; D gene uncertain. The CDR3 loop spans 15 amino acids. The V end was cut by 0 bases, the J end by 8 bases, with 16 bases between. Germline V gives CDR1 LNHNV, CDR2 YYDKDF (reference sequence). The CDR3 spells CATSRDLAMLEGYTF. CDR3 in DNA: TGTGCCACCAGCAGAGATCTGGCCATGTTAGAAGGCTACACCTTC.

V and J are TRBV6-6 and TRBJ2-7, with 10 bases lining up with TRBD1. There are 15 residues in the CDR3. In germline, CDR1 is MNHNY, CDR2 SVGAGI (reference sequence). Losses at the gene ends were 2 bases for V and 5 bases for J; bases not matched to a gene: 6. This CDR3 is CASSYGDRGQDEQYF. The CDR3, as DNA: TGTGCCAGCAGTTACGGCGACAGGGGGCAAGACGAGCAGTACTTC.

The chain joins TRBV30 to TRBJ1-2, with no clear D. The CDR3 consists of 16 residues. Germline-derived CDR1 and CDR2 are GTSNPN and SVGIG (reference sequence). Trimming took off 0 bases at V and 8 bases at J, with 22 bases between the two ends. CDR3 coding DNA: TGTGCCTGGAGTGTACTGTTAGGCCAGGAGAACGGGGGCTACACCTTC. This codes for CAWSVLLGQENGGYTF.

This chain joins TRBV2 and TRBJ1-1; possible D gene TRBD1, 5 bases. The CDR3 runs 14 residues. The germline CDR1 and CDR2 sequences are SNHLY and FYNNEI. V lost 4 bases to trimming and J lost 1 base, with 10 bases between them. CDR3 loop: CASSVGGENTEAFF. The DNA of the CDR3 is TGTGCCAGCAGTGTTGGGGGTGAGAACACTGAAGCTTTCTTT.

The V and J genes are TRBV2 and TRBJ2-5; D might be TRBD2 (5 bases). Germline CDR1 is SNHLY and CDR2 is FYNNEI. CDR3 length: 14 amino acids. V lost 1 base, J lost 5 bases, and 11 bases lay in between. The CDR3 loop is CASSEGPAGETQYF. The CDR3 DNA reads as TGTGCCAGCAGTGAAGGGCCCGCGGGTGAGACCCAGTACTTC.

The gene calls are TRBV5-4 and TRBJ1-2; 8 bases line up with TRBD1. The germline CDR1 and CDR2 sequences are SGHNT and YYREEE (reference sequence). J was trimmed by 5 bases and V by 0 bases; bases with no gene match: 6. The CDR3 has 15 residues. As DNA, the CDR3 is TGTGCCAGCAGCTTGGTCCAGGGGGCCAATTATGGCTACACCTTC. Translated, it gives CASSLVQGANYGYTF.

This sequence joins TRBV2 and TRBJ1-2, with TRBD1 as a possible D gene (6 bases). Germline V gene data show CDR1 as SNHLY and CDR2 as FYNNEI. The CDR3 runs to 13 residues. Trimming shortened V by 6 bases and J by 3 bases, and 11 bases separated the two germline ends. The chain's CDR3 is CASSLRQDYGYTF. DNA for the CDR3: TGTGCCAGCAGCCTGCGACAGGACTATGGCTACACCTTC.

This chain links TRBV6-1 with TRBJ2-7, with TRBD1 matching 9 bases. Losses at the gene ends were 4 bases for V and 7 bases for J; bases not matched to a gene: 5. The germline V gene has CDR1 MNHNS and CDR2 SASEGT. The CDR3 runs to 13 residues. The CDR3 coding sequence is TGTGCCAGCAGTGTGACAGGGGGGCCTGAGCAGTACGTC. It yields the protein CASSVTGGPEQYV.

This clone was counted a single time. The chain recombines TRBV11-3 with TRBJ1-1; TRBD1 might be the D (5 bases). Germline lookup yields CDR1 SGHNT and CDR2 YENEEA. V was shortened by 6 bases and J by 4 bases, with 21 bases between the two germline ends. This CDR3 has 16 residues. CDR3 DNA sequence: TGTGCCAGCAGTCCCAGAGGGGCGCGCAGTTCCACTGAAGCTTTCTTT. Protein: CASSPRGARSSTEAFF.

The CDR3 DNA follows: TGTACTATTAGGGACGGGAACAATCAGCCCCAGCATTTT. It yields the protein CTIRDGNNQPQHF. The V gene is TRBV7-5, the J gene TRBJ1-5. TRBV7-5 is a pseudogene locus. This CDR3 has 13 residues.

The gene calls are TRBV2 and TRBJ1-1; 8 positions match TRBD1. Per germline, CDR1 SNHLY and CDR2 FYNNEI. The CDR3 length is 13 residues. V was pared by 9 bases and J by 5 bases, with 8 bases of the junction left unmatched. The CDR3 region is CASRQDRETEAFF. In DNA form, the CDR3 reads TGTGCCAGTAGACAGGACAGGGAAACTGAAGCTTTCTTT.

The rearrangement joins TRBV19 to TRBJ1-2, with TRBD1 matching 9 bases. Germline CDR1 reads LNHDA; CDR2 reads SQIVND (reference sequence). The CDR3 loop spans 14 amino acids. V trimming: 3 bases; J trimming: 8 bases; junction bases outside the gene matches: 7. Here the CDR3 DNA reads TGTGCCAGTAGTATCAGGGGACAGGGAAGAGGCTACACCTTC. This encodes CASSIRGQGRGYTF.

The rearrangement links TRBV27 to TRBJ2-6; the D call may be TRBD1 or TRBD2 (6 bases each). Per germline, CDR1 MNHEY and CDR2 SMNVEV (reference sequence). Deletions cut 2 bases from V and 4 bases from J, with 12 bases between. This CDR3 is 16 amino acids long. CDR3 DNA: TGTGCCAGCAGTTTACGGGGCGGGACAGGGGCCAACGTCCTGACTTTC. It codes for CASSLRGGTGANVLTF.

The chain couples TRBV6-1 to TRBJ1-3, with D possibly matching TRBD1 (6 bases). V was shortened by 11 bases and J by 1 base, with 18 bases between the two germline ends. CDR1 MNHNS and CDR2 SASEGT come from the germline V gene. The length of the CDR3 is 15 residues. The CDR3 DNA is TGTGCCGGGTCAGACAGGCGCCGATCTGGAAACACCATATATTTT. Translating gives CAGSDRRRSGNTIYF.

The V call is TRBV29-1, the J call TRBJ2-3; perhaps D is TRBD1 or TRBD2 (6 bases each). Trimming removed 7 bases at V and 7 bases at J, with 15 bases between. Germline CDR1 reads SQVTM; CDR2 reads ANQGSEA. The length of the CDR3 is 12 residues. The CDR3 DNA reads TGCAGCGCCGCAGGGGACTCCCATACGCAGTATTTT. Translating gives CSAAGDSHTQYF.

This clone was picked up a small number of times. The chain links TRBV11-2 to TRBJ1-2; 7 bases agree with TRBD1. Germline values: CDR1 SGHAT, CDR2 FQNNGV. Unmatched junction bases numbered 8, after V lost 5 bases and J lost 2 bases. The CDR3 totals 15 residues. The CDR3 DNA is TGTGCCAGCAGCCTAGTGGACAGGTGGAACTATGGCTACACCTTC. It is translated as CASSLVDRWNYGYTF.

CDR3 in amino acids: CASSLGTGKSGGYTF. The DNA of the CDR3 is TGCGCCAGCAGCTTGGGTACAGGGAAGTCGGGTGGCTACACCTTC. The rearrangement links TRBV5-1 to TRBJ1-2; D possibly corresponds to TRBD1 (6 bases). The CDR3 length is 15 residues. Between the trimmed V and J ends, which lost 0 bases and 7 bases, there was a span of 16 bases. Germline CDR1 reads SGHRS; CDR2 reads YFSETQ.

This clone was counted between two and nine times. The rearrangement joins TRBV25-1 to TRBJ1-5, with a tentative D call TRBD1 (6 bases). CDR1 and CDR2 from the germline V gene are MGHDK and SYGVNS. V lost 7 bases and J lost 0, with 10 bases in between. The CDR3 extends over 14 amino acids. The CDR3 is CASTEDSSNQPQHF. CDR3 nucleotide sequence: TGTGCCAGCACCGAGGACAGTAGCAATCAGCCCCAGCATTTT.

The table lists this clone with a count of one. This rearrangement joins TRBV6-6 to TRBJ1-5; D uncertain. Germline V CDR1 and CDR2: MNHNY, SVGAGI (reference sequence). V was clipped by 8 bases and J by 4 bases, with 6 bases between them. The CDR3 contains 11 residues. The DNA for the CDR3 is TGTGCCAGCGGCCAAAATCAGCCCCAGCATTTT. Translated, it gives CASGQNQPQHF.

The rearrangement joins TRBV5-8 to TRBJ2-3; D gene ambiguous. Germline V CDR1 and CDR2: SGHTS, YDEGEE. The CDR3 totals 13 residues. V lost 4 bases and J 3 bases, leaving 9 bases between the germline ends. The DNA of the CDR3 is TGTGCCAGCAGCCCCGACACGACAGATACGCAGTATTTT. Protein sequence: CASSPDTTDTQYF.

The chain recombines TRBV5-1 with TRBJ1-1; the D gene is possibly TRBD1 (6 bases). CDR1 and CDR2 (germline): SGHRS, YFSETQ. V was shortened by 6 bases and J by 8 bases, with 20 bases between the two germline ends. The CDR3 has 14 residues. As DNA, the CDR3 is TGCGCCAGCACCCTGACGGGACATTTACGCGAAGCTTTCTTT. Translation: CASTLTGHLREAFF.

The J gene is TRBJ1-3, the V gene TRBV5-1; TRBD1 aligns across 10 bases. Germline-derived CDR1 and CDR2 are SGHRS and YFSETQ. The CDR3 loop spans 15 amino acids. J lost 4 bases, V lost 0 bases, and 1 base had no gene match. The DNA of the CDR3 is TGCGCCAGCAGCTTGGAGACAGGGGGCGGAAACACCATATATTTT. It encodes CASSLETGGGNTIYF.

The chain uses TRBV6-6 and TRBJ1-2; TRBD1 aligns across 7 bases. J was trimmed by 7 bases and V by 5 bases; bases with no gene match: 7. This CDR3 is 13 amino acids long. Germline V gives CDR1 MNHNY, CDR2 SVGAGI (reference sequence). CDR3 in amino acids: CASSTQGEAGYTF. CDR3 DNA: TGTGCCAGCAGTACCCAGGGGGAGGCTGGCTACACCTTC.

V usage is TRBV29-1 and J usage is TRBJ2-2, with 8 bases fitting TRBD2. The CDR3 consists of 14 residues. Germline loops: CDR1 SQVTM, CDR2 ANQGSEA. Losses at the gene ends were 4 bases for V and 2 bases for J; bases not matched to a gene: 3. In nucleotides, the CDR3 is TGCAGCGTTGGCCGGACTAGCAACACCGGGGAGCTGTTTTTT. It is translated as CSVGRTSNTGELFF.

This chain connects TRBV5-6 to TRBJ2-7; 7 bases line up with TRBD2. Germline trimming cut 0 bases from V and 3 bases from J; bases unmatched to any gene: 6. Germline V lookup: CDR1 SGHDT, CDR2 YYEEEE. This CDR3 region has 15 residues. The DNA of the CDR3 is TGTGCCAGCAGCTTGGCAGGACTAGACTACTACGAGCAGTACTTC. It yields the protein CASSLAGLDYYEQYF.

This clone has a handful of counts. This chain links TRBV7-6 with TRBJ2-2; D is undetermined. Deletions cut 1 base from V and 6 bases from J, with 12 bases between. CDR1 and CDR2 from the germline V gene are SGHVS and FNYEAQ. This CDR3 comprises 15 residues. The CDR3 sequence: CASSLEEAVSGELFF. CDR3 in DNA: TGTGCCAGCAGCTTAGAAGAGGCAGTCTCCGGGGAGCTGTTTTTT.

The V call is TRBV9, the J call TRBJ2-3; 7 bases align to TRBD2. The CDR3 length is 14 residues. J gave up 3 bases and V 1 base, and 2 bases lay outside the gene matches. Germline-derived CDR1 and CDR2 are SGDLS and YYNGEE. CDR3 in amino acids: CASSVTAGTDTQYF. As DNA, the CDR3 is TGTGCCAGCAGCGTAACAGCGGGGACAGATACGCAGTATTTT.

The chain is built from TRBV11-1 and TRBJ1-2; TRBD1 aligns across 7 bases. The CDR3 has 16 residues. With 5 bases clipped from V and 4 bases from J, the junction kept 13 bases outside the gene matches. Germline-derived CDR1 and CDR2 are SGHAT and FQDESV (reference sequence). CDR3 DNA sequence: TGTGCCAGCAGCCTACATCCGGGACAGAATTCCTATGGCTACACCTTC. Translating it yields CASSLHPGQNSYGYTF.

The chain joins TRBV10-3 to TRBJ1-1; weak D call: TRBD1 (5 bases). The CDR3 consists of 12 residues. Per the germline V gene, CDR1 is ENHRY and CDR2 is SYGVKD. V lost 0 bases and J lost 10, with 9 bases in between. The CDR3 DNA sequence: TGTGCCATCAGTGAGTCGACAGTGGGAGCTTTCTTT. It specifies CAISESTVGAFF.

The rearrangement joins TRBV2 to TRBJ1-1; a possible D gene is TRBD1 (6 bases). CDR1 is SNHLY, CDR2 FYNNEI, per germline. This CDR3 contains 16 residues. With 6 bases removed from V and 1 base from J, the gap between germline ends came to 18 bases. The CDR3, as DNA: TGTGCCAGCAGCGTGGACAGACTGTGGGGGAACACTGAAGCTTTCTTT. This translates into CASSVDRLWGNTEAFF.

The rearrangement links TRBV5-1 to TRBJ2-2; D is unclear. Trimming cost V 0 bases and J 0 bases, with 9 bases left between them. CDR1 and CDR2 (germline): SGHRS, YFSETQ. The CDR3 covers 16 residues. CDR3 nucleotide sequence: TGCGCCAGCAGCTTGGCTTATACAACGAACACCGGGGAGCTGTTTTTT. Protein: CASSLAYTTNTGELFF.